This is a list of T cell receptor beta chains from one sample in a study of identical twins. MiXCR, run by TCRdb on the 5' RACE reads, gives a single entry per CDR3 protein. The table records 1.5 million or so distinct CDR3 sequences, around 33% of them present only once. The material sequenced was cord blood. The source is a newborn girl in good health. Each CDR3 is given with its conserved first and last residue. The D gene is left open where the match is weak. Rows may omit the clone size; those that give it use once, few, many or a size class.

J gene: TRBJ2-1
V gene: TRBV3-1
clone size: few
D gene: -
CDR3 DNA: TGTGCCAGCAGCCCGGGGAACACCGGTGAGCAGTTCTTC
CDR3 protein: CASSPGNTGEQFF

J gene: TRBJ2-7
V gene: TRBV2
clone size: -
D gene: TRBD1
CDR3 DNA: TGTGCCAGCGGGGACAGGACCTACAATGAGCAGTACTTC
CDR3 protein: CASGDRTYNEQYF

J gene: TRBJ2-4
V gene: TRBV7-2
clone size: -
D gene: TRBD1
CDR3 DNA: TGTGCCAGCAGTAGTGCCGGGACAGGGGGGAAAAACATTCAGTACTTC
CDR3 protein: CASSSAGTGGKNIQYF

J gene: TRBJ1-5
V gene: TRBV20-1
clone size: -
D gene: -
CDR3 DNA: TGCAGTGCTAGAGTGGCAGGGGAATTGGGCAATCAGCCCCAGCATTTT
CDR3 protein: CSARVAGELGNQPQHF

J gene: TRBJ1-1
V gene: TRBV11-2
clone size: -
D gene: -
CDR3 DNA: TGTGCCAGCAGCTTAGAGGGCCGTGCGGGGTGGAACACTGAAGCTTTCTTT
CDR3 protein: CASSLEGRAGWNTEAFF

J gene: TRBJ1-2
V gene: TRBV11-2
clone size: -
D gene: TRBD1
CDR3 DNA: TGTGCCAGCAGCTTAAGTAGTGGCAGGGGGCGAGGCTACACCTTC
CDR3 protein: CASSLSSGRGRGYTF

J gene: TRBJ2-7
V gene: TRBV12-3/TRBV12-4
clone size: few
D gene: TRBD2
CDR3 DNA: TGTGCCAGCAGTTTCCCGGGACTAGCGGCCGCCTACGAGCAGTACTTC
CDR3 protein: CASSFPGLAAAYEQYF

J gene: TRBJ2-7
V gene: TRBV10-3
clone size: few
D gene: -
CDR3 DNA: TGTGCCATCAGTGCCGGGCCTTGGACCTACGAGCAGTACTTC
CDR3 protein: CAISAGPWTYEQYF

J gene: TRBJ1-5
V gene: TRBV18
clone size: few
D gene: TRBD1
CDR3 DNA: TGTGCCAGCTCGCCAGACAGGGTAAAGCAGCCCCAGCATTTT
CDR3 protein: CASSPDRVKQPQHF

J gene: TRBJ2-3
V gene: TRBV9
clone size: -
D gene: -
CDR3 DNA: TGTGCCAGCAGCGTAGCGGGCGCCCTTTCAAGCACAGATACGCAGTATTTT
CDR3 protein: CASSVAGALSSTDTQYF

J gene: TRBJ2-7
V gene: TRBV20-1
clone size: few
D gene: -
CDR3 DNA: TGCCCGGACATCTCCTACGAGCAGTACTTC
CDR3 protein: CPDISYEQYF

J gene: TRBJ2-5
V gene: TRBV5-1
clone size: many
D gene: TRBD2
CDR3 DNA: TGCGCCAGCAGCCCCCGGACTAGCTTTGGTGAGACCCAGTACTTC
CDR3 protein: CASSPRTSFGETQYF

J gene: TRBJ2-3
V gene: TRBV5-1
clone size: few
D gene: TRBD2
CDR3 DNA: TGCGCCAGCAGCCTTAGGACTAGCGGCCCAGATACGCAGTATTTT
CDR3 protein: CASSLRTSGPDTQYF

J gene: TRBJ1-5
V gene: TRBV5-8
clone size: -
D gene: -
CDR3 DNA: TGTGCCAGCAGCTCCTCCAGGGTCCAGGGTGGGAGCAATCAGCCCCAGCATTTT
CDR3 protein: CASSSSRVQGGSNQPQHF

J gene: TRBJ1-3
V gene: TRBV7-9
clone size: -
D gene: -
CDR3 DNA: TGTGCCAGCAGCTTACTCCGGGGGAAAGGAAACACCATATATTTT
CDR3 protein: CASSLLRGKGNTIYF

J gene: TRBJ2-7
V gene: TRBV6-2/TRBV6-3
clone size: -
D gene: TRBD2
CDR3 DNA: TGTGCCAGCAGTTACTCTAGACTAGCGGGGGGGCGGAATGAGCAGTACTTC
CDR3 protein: CASSYSRLAGGRNEQYF

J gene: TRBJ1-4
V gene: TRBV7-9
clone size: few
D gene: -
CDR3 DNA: TGTGCCAGCAGCTTAGGTATGACGGCGGATGAAAAACTGTTTTTT
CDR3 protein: CASSLGMTADEKLFF

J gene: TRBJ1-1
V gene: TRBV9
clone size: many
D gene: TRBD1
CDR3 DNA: TGCGCCAGCAGCGTGGACAGGGGTAACACTGAAGCTTTCTTT
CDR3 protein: CASSVDRGNTEAFF

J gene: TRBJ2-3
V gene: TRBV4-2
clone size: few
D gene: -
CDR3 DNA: TGTGCCAGCAGCCAGGACACTACGCAGTATTTT
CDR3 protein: CASSQDTTQYF

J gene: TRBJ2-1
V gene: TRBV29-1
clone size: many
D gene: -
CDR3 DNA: TGCAGCGTTGAATACAATGAGCAGTTCTTC
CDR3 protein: CSVEYNEQFF

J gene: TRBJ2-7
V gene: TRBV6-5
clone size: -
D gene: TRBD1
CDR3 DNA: TGTGCCAGCAGTTACGAAGACAGGGGCGGCTACGAGCAGTACTTC
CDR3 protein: CASSYEDRGGYEQYF

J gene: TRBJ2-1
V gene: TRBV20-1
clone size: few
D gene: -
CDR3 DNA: TGCAGTGCTACGCCGCGACAGCCAAGGTGGAACAATGAGCAGTTCTTC
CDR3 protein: CSATPRQPRWNNEQFF

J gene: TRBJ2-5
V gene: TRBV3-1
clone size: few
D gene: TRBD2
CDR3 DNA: TGTGCCAGCAGCCTCCTAGGTTTAGCGGGAGGGCAGTACTTC
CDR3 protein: CASSLLGLAGGQYF

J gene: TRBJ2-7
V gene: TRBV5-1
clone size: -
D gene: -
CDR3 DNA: TGCGCCAGCACCCAGGACACGTCCTACGAGCAGTACTTC
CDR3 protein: CASTQDTSYEQYF

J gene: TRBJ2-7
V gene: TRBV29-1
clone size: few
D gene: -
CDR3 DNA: TGCAGCGTTGAAGGGCACGGGAGTCTCTCCTACAATGAGCAGTACTTC
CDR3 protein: CSVEGHGSLSYNEQYF

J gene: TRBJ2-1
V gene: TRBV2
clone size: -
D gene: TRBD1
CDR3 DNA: TGTGCCAGCAGTGAATGGGACAGCAATGAGCAGTTCTTC
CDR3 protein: CASSEWDSNEQFF

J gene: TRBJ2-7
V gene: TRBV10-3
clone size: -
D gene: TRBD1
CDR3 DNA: TGTGCCATCAGTGATCGGGGCCAAAGGACAGGGCTCTACGAGCAGTACTTC
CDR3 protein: CAISDRGQRTGLYEQYF

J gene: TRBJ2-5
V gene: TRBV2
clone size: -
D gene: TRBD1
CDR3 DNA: TGTGCCAGCAGTCAAACCCGACAGGGGGCAGAGACCCAGTACTTC
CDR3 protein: CASSQTRQGAETQYF

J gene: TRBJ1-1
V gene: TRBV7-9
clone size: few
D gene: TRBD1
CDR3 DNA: TGTGCCAGCAGCGCAGCGACAGGGGCGGTCACTGAAGCTTTCTTT
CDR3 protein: CASSAATGAVTEAFF

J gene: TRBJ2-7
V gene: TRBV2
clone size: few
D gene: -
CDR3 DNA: TGTGCCAGCATACCCGACGGACCCTACGAGCAGTACTTC
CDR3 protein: CASIPDGPYEQYF

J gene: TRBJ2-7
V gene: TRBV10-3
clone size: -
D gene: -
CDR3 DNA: TGTGCCATCAGCTTAGCTAGCTCCTACAATGAGCAGTACTTC
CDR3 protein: CAISLASSYNEQYF

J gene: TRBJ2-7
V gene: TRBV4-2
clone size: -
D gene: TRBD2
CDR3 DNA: TGTGCCAGCAGCCAAGAGCTAGCGGGAGGGCTGTACGAGCAGTACTTC
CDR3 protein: CASSQELAGGLYEQYF

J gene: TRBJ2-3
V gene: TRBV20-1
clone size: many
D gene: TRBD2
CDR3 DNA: TGCAGTGCTAGCCGGACTAGCGGCACAGATACGCAGTATTTT
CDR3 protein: CSASRTSGTDTQYF

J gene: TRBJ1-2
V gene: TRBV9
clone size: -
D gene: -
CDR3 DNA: TGTGCCAGCAGCGTAGCAGGGATCTATGGCTACACCTTC
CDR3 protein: CASSVAGIYGYTF

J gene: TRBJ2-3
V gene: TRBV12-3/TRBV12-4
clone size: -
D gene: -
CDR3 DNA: TGTGCCAGCAGTTTTTTCGCAGATACGCAGTATTTT
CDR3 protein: CASSFFADTQYF

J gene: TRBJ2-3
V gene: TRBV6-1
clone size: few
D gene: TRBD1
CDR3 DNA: TGTGCCAGCCAGACAGGGACCACAGATACGCAGTATTTT
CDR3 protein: CASQTGTTDTQYF

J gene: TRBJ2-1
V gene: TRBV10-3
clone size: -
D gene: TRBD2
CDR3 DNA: TGTGCCACCTGGACTAGCGGGATAGGGGCCTACAATGAGCAGTTCTTC
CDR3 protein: CATWTSGIGAYNEQFF

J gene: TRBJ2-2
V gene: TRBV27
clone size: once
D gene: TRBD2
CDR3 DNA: TGTGCCAGTAAGGGGCGGGAGCACGGGGAGCTGTTTTTT
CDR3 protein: CASKGREHGELFF

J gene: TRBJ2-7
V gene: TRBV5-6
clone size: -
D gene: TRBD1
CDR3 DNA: TGTGCCAGCAGCTTGGCGGGGATGTGGGACAGCGCCTACGAGCAGTACTTC
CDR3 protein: CASSLAGMWDSAYEQYF

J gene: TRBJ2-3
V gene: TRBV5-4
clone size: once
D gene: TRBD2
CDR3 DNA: TGTGCCAGCAGCGGGAGGACTAGCGCCGATACGCAGTATTTT
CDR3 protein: CASSGRTSADTQYF

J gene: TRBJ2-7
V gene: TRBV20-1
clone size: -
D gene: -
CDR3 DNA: TGCAGTGCCCCTAGTGGCGGGCAGTACTTC
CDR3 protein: CSAPSGGQYF

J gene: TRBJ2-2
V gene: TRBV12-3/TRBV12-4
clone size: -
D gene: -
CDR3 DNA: TGTGCCAGCAGTTTAACGGGGCCCGAGCTGTTTTTT
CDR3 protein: CASSLTGPELFF

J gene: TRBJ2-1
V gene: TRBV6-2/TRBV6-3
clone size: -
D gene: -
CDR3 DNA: TGTGCCAGCACCCTGGGACTTTACAATGAGCAGTTCTTC
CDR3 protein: CASTLGLYNEQFF

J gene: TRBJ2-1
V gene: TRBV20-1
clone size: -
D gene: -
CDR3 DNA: TGCAGTGCTTCAGGGGGGGTGGGCAATGAGCAGTTCTTC
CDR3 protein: CSASGGVGNEQFF

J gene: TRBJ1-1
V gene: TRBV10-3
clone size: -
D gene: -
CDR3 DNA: TGTGCCATCAGTGAGTTGAGGGGGTTGGACACTGAAGCTTTCTTT
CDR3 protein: CAISELRGLDTEAFF

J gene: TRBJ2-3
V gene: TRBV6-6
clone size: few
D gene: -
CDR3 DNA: TGTGCCAGCAGTTCCCACAGACAATCTCCGAGAGCAGATACGCAGTATTTT
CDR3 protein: CASSSHRQSPRADTQYF

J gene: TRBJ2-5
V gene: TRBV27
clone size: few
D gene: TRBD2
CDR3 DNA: TGTGCCAGCAGTTTCCCCCGGAGGCGGGGGGGCCACGAGACCCAGTACTTC
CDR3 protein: CASSFPRRRGGHETQYF

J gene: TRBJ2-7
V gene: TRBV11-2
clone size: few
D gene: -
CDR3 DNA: TGTGCCAGCAGCATGCTTCAGGGAAGGGGCTACGAGCAGTACTTC
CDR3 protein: CASSMLQGRGYEQYF

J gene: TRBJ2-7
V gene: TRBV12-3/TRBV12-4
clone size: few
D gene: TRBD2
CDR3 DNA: TGTGCCAGCAGTTTTGGCGGGAGTAAATCCTACGAGCAGTACTTC
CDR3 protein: CASSFGGSKSYEQYF

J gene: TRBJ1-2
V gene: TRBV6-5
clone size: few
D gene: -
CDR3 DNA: TGTGCCAGCAGTGACCCCAGGAGGCTCTATGGCTACACCTTC
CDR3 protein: CASSDPRRLYGYTF